This is a list of T cell receptor beta chains from one sample in a study of read filtering for tumor transcriptome and immune sequencing. TCRdb processed the reads anew with MiXCR; each CDR3 protein has one entry. The top ten hold about a sixth of the sample, which has some 22,000 distinct CDR3 sequences, 20% to 25% seen once. The sample consisted of a population of CD138-negative cells sorted from bone marrow. These receptors originate from a donor at least 40 years old with multiple myeloma. CDR3s include the opening cysteine and the closing phenylalanine or tryptophan.

v_gene,j_gene,CDR3aa
TRBV30,TRBJ2-1,CAWSVGLAGTNEQFF
TRBV19,TRBJ2-1,CASTPGTGIYNEQFF
TRBV6-2/TRBV6-3,TRBJ2-4,CASSPWQLNIQYF
TRBV18,TRBJ2-7,CASSPRGLEEQYF
TRBV6-1,TRBJ2-1,CASSEGTSGYNERFF
TRBV27,TRBJ1-1,CASSLRGRLGNTEAFF
TRBV11-1,TRBJ2-1,CASSSGRAYNEQFF
TRBV28,TRBJ1-1,CASHSLRVGTEAFF
TRBV14,TRBJ1-5,CASSQGTGNQPQHF
TRBV6-1,TRBJ2-1,CASSARANRLRAGNEQFF
TRBV15,TRBJ2-1,CATSRDPPGGLDNEQFF
TRBV27,TRBJ1-1,CASRASSTEAFF
TRBV6-1,TRBJ2-6,CASSENTPGQVASGANVLTF
TRBV7-2,TRBJ2-7,CASSSRRAPNHYEQYF
TRBV24-1,TRBJ2-1,CATSAGLAGGYNEQFF
TRBV29-1,TRBJ2-1,CSVAGVRNEQFF
TRBV20-1,TRBJ2-5,CSAEWGETQYF
TRBV6-5,TRBJ2-3,CASGPGTGVRGTDTQYF
TRBV6-6,TRBJ1-1,CASSTGTNEAFF
TRBV14,TRBJ2-7,CASSQAYEQYF
TRBV28,TRBJ2-2,CASRKREVNTGELFF
TRBV30,TRBJ2-7,CAWGLQGHLGEQYF
TRBV2,TRBJ2-6,CASSEHLQANVLTF
TRBV30,TRBJ1-2,CAWRGGGHGYGYTF
TRBV29-1,TRBJ2-2,CSVITSGRAHTGELFF
TRBV5-1,TRBJ1-1,CASSLQENTEAFF
TRBV29-1,TRBJ2-1,CSVLAGVVDEQSF
TRBV14,TRBJ2-1,CASSQNWLAGDNEQFF
TRBV12-5,TRBJ2-1,CASGLASGRGYEQFF
TRBV29-1,TRBJ2-7,CSVEEVAVSQYEQYF
TRBV29-1,TRBJ2-2,CSAGKGQGSGELFF
TRBV21-1,TRBJ2-5,CASSKSKSSTGQETQYF
TRBV5-5,TRBJ1-1,CASSSIQGSTEAFF
TRBV20-1,TRBJ2-1,CSARDVAGIYNEQFF
TRBV7-9,TRBJ2-2,CANRRDTGELFF
TRBV7-3,TRBJ2-3,CASSLGGLAGSDTQYF
TRBV28,TRBJ2-1,CASRGLAGGGPNEQFF
TRBV24-1,TRBJ2-1,CATSDFYGSTYSGQFF
TRBV5-1,TRBJ2-3,CASSPPGGTDTQYF
TRBV7-8,TRBJ2-7,CASSRDSLSYEQYF
TRBV29-1,TRBJ2-7,CSVGSREPPYEQYF
TRBV5-4,TRBJ2-1,CASSSGLDYNEQFF
TRBV6-6,TRBJ2-7,CASRSSVDEQYF
TRBV28,TRBJ2-7,CSSSLYLAGVSYPSYEQYF
TRBV28,TRBJ2-3,CASTNGGGPRGDTQYF
TRBV30,TRBJ2-7,CAWARTDLSYEQYF
TRBV30,TRBJ2-3,CAWSIDLAGLSLGSDTQYF
TRBV29-1,TRBJ2-5,CSVELRGRPQETQYF
TRBV27,TRBJ2-1,CASSLFGTGYNNEQFF
TRBV20-1,TRBJ1-1,CSASGDRGTSEAFF